Following are 32 T cell receptor beta chains from one sample sequenced in a study of a mutant IDH1 vaccine in newly diagnosed glioma. The time point here: week 23, last vaccination. Alongside topical imiquimod, each dose of vaccine comprised 300 ug of mutant IDH1 20-mer peptide. Antigens for these TCRs are unknown. TCRdb's table, derived via immunoSEQ multiplex PCR, lists solely in-frame clones and lacks some. The sample lists approximately 44,000 clones; under 95% were seen once. Material: PBMCs, obtained from a glioma patient whose treatment included an IDH1 peptide vaccine. The receptors derive from a man aged 50 or older with glioma.

The J gene is TRBJ2-2, the V gene TRBV18, with D possibly TRBD2 on 5 matching bases. The germline V gene has CDR1 KGHSH and CDR2 LQKENI. V was shortened by 6 bases and J by 3 bases, with 17 bases between the two germline ends. This CDR3 region has 16 residues. The CDR3 sequence: CASSAPGFRDTGELFF. The CDR3 DNA reads TGTGCCAGCTCGGCACCGGGGTTTCGGGACACCGGGGAGCTGTTTTTT.

V and J are TRBV5-1 and TRBJ1-5; 7 nucleotides agree with TRBD1. This CDR3 comprises 14 residues. After removal of 4 bases from V and 6 bases from J, the junction contained 7 bases not matched to a gene. Germline lookup yields CDR1 SGHRS and CDR2 YFSETQ. This chain's CDR3 is CASSVEQGSQPQHF. The CDR3, as DNA: TGCGCCAGCAGCGTTGAACAGGGGTCTCAGCCCCAGCATTTT.

This rearrangement joins TRBV4-2 to TRBJ2-1, with a weak D call TRBD2 (6 bases). The germline V gene encodes CDR1 LGHNA and CDR2 YNFKEQ. The CDR3 length is 16 residues. V lost 0 bases and J 4 bases, leaving 13 bases between the germline ends. CDR3 sequence (DNA): TGTGCCAGCAGCCAAGATGCCGGCGGGACGTACAATGAGCAGTTCTTC. Amino acid sequence: CASSQDAGGTYNEQFF.

The chain joins TRBV14 to TRBJ2-7, with TRBD2 matching 12 bases. This CDR3 comprises 18 residues. Per germline, CDR1 SGHDN and CDR2 FVKESK. J lost 1 base, V lost 5 bases, and 12 bases had no gene match. The CDR3 sequence is CASSMASGGASRSYEQYF. CDR3 bases: TGTGCCAGCAGCATGGCTAGCGGGGGGGCATCGAGGTCCTACGAGCAGTACTTC.

The rearrangement joins TRBV2 to TRBJ1-2; tentatively, D is TRBD1 (6 bases). The germline V gene has CDR1 SNHLY and CDR2 FYNNEI. The CDR3 extends over 13 amino acids. Trimming pared 7 bases from V and 11 bases from J, leaving 20 bases between. The chain's CDR3 is CASTLQGLAEYTF. As DNA, the CDR3 is TGTGCCAGCACTTTACAGGGATTAGCGGAATACACCTTC.

The chain combines TRBV5-4 with TRBJ1-1; D possibly corresponds to TRBD1 (5 bases). V lost 4 bases and J 4 bases, leaving 17 bases between the germline ends. The CDR3 loop spans 15 amino acids. Germline loops: CDR1 SGHNT, CDR2 YYREEE (reference sequence). In nucleotides, the CDR3 is TGTGCCAGCAGCCCGGAATCAGGGCGGGTCACTGAAGCTTTCTTT. It codes for CASSPESGRVTEAFF. Together with reference TRBV5-4 and TRBJ1-1, the CDR3 gives the full variable domain: ETGVTQSPTHLIKTRGQQVTLRCSSQSGHNTVSWYQQALGQGPQFIFQYYREEENGRGNFPPRFSGLQFPNYSSELNVNALELDDSALYLCASSPESGRVTEAFFGQGTRLTVV.

The J gene is TRBJ2-7, the V gene TRBV6-5; a weak D match, TRBD2 (6 bases). Looked up from germline, CDR1 is MNHEY and CDR2 is SVGAGI. This CDR3 has 13 residues. V was shortened by 6 bases and J by 7 bases, with 16 bases between the two germline ends. The CDR3 here is CASRLHAAGEQYF. In DNA form, the CDR3 reads TGTGCCAGCAGGCTACACGCGGCGGGGGAGCAGTACTTC.

V and J are TRBV28 and TRBJ1-6, with no clear D. The CDR3 extends over 13 amino acids. Germline lookup yields CDR1 MDHEN and CDR2 SYDVKM. Trimming left V 8 bases short and J 10 bases short, with 15 bases between. The CDR3 DNA reads TGTGCCAGCGGCGTTACGTTTGGGTCACCCCTCCACTTT. This encodes CASGVTFGSPLHF.

The CDR3 sequence is CASSLLQGRTGELFF. The CDR3 DNA reads as TGTGCCAGCAGCTTATTACAGGGCAGGACCGGGGAGCTGTTTTTT. The rearrangement uses TRBV11-1 and TRBJ2-2, with D perhaps TRBD1 (6 bases). Germline CDR1 is SGHAT and CDR2 is FQDESV (reference sequence). V was trimmed by 2 bases and J by 5 bases, leaving 12 bases between them. The CDR3 contains 15 residues.

The sample holds a few counts of this clone. The chain is built from TRBV6-1 and TRBJ2-2; D unresolved. The CDR3 is 13 amino acids. Trimming stripped 4 bases from V and 3 bases from J, with 6 bases between. CDR1 MNHNS and CDR2 SASEGT come from the germline V gene. CDR3 in DNA: TGTGCCAGCAGTGGAGTTTACACCGGGGAGCTGTTTTTT. This gives the protein CASSGVYTGELFF.

About this clone itself: A read error is the likely source, as a far larger clone sits one nucleotide away. The chain uses TRBV4-2 and TRBJ1-5; D gene unclear. The CDR3 length is 13 residues. Trimming shortened V by 3 bases and J by 5 bases, and 8 bases separated the two germline ends. The V gene's germline CDR1 is LGHNA and CDR2 YNFKEQ. CDR3 in DNA: TGTGCCAGCAGCCAGTACGCTCATCAGCCCCAGCATTTT. Protein product: CASSQYAHQPQHF.

The rearrangement uses TRBV7-2 and TRBJ2-7, with D tentatively TRBD1 (6 bases). The V end lost 1 base, the J end lost 6 bases, and 16 bases lay between the germline ends. There are 15 residues in the CDR3. Germline V lookup: CDR1 SGHTA, CDR2 FQGNSA. The CDR3 DNA follows: TGTGCCAGCAGCTTAGGGGTAAACAGGGCAAGCGAGCAGTACTTC. Amino acids: CASSLGVNRASEQYF.

J is TRBJ2-1 and V is TRBV9; perhaps TRBD1 as D (5 bases). The germline V and J ends were trimmed by 0 bases and 1 base, with 8 bases remaining between them. This CDR3 is 15 amino acids long. Germline CDR1 is SGDLS and CDR2 is YYNGEE. CDR3 nucleotides: TGTGCCAGCAGCGTAGCCCAGGGTTCCTACAATGAGCAGTTCTTC. Its protein is CASSVAQGSYNEQFF.

The J gene is TRBJ2-5, the V gene TRBV7-9; no clear D. V was pared by 5 bases and J by 1 base, with 5 bases between. The CDR3 is made up of 12 amino acids. Germline CDR1 and CDR2: SEHNR and FQNEAQ (reference sequence). As DNA, the CDR3 is TGTGCCAGCAGCCCACCCCAAGAGACCCAGTACTTC. It encodes CASSPPQETQYF.

This chain uses TRBV10-2 with TRBJ1-5; D uncertain. The germline V gene encodes CDR1 WSHSY and CDR2 SAAADI. Trimming stripped 3 bases from V and 0 bases from J, with 6 bases between. The length of the CDR3 is 14 residues. CDR3 in DNA: TGCGCCAGCAGTGATTGGTTTAGCAATCAGCCCCAGCATTTT. Its protein product is CASSDWFSNQPQHF.

This clone has just one count. The genes are TRBV5-1 and TRBJ2-2; tentative D call: TRBD1 (5 bases). V was shortened by 5 bases and J by 10 bases, with 9 bases between the two germline ends. CDR1 and CDR2 (germline): SGHRS, YFSETQ. The CDR3 consists of 11 residues. Written as DNA, the CDR3 is TGCGCCAGCAGAGAGACAGTGGAGCTGTTTTTT. Its translation: CASRETVELFF.

The chain combines TRBV5-6 with TRBJ1-2; TRBD1 matches 7 bases. Germline CDR1 is SGHDT and CDR2 is YYEEEE. The CDR3 runs to 17 residues. The trim removed 4 bases at V and 1 base at J, leaving 13 bases unmatched. CDR3 nucleotides: TGTGCCAGCAGCCAACTAACAGGGGTCGGCCTTAACTATGGCTACACCTTC. Translating gives CASSQLTGVGLNYGYTF.

The CDR3 DNA follows: TGTGCCAGCAAAACCGGGACTAGTGGGTTGGGGGAGCTGTTTTTT. It specifies CASKTGTSGLGELFF. The chain is built from TRBV5-4 and TRBJ2-2; 8 positions agree with TRBD2. This CDR3 is 15 amino acids long. The V and J ends lost 6 bases and 8 bases, in that order; junction bases with no gene match: 12. Germline V gene sequence: CDR1 SGHNT, CDR2 YYREEE (reference sequence). The full variable domain, its missing parts supplied by reference TRBV5-4 and TRBJ2-2, is ETGVTQSPTHLIKTRGQQVTLRCSSQSGHNTVSWYQQALGQGPQFIFQYYREEENGRGNFPPRFSGLQFPNYSSELNVNALELDDSALYLCASKTGTSGLGELFFGEGSRLTVL.

This chain uses TRBV4-2 with TRBJ2-3; no clear D gene. Germline assignment: CDR1 LGHNA and CDR2 YNFKEQ. The CDR3 spans 11 residues. Trimming took off 5 bases at V and 2 bases at J, with 2 bases between the two ends. CDR3 sequence: CASSSTDTQYF. For the CDR3, the DNA is TGTGCCAGCAGCTCCACAGATACGCAGTATTTT.

The chain is built from TRBV18 and TRBJ1-2, with D unclear. V dropped 5 bases and J dropped 6 bases, with 10 bases sitting between them. Germline V gene sequence: CDR1 KGHSH, CDR2 LQKENI. This CDR3 spans 12 amino acids. CDR3 sequence reads: CASSSELDGYTF. CDR3 in DNA: TGTGCCAGCTCATCGGAGTTGGATGGCTACACCTTC. The whole variable domain, remainder taken from reference TRBV18 and TRBJ1-2, is NAGVMQNPRHLVRRRGQEARLRCSPMKGHSHVYWYRQLPEEGLKFMVYLQKENIIDESGMPKERFSAEFPKEGPSILRIQQVVRGDSAAYFCASSSELDGYTFGSGTRLTVV.

V and J are TRBV7-2 and TRBJ1-2; no definite D call. Germline V gene sequence: CDR1 SGHTA, CDR2 FQGNSA. V was cut by 2 bases and J by 3 bases, with 7 bases left in between. The CDR3 is made up of 13 amino acids. The CDR3: CASSLNPYYGYTF. CDR3 sequence (DNA): TGTGCCAGCAGCTTAAATCCCTACTATGGCTACACCTTC.

This clone was seen once. The genes are TRBV5-1 and TRBJ1-4, with D unclear. V lost 3 bases and J lost 1, with 13 bases in between. This CDR3 is 16 amino acids long. Germline CDR1 is SGHRS and CDR2 is YFSETQ. The CDR3 DNA is TGCGCCAGCAGCTCCTCGAGTTGGGGAACTAATGAAAAACTGTTTTTT. Protein product: CASSSSSWGTNEKLFF. The full variable domain, rest sourced from reference TRBV5-1 and TRBJ1-4, is KAGVTQTPRYLIKTRGQQVTLSCSPISGHRSVSWYQQTPGQGLQFLFEYFSETQRNKGNFPGRFSGRQFSNSRSEMNVSTLELGDSALYLCASSSSSWGTNEKLFFGSGTQLSVL.

The chain employs TRBV19 and TRBJ1-1; D is unresolved. Trimming pared 3 bases from V and 0 bases from J, leaving 5 bases between. CDR1 and CDR2 (germline): LNHDA, SQIVND (reference sequence). The CDR3 totals 13 residues. The CDR3 region has the DNA TGTGCCAGTAGTATTTCCTTGAACACTGAAGCTTTCTTT. It yields the protein CASSISLNTEAFF.

This sequence joins TRBV30 and TRBJ2-1, with no clear D. The CDR3 has 13 residues. Germline values: CDR1 GTSNPN, CDR2 SVGIG (reference sequence). The V end was cut by 0 bases, the J end by 4 bases, with 7 bases between. The CDR3 DNA reads TGTGCCTGGAGTGTCGGAAAATACAATGAGCAGTTCTTC. Amino acids: CAWSVGKYNEQFF.

The rearrangement joins TRBV7-9 to TRBJ1-3; the D is unclear. Trimming pared 3 bases from V and 0 bases from J, leaving 6 bases between. Germline V gene data show CDR1 as SEHNR and CDR2 as FQNEAQ (reference sequence). The length of the CDR3 is 14 residues. The CDR3 DNA reads as TGTGCCAGCAGCTTGAGTGTCTCTGGAAACACCATATATTTT. Translating gives CASSLSVSGNTIYF.

J is TRBJ2-1 and V is TRBV10-3; TRBD2 matches at 8 bases. This CDR3 is built from 14 residues. Losses at the gene ends were 3 bases for V and 10 bases for J; bases not matched to a gene: 8. Looked up from germline, CDR1 is ENHRY and CDR2 is SYGVKD. In DNA form, the CDR3 reads TGTGCCATCAGTGACGGGGGGGCGCGTCAAGAGCAGTTCTTC. This sequence encodes CAISDGGARQEQFF.

The J gene is TRBJ1-1, the V gene TRBV11-2; 9 nucleotides line up with TRBD1. The CDR3 is 17 amino acids. V trimming: 1 base; J trimming: 3 bases; junction bases outside the gene matches: 9. CDR1 and CDR2 (germline): SGHAT, FQNNGV. In nucleotides, the CDR3 is TGTGCCAGCAGCTTAGGGCAGGGGACAGGGTCCGACACTGAAGCTTTCTTT. It yields the protein CASSLGQGTGSDTEAFF.

The chain has TRBV7-9 and TRBJ2-7; the D is unclear. V lost 5 bases to trimming and J lost 4 bases, with 6 bases between them. The CDR3 has 11 amino acids. Germline V gene data show CDR1 as SEHNR and CDR2 as FQNEAQ (reference sequence). As DNA, the CDR3 is TGTGCCAGCAGCGCAGCGTACGAGCAGTACTTC. Its translation is CASSAAYEQYF.

The chain couples TRBV30 to TRBJ2-1, with a tentative D call TRBD2 (5 bases). The germline CDR1 and CDR2 sequences are GTSNPN and SVGIG (reference sequence). This CDR3 comprises 14 residues. V shed 0 bases and J shed 5 bases, with 11 bases lying between them. The CDR3 nucleotides are TGTGCCTGGAGTGTGAAGGTGAGGGACAATGAGCAGTTCTTC. It encodes CAWSVKVRDNEQFF.

The chain uses TRBV7-8 and TRBJ1-5; TRBD1 is a possible D gene (5 bases). The V gene lost 0 bases and the J gene lost 0 bases, with 21 bases spanning the gap. This CDR3 is built from 20 residues. The germline V gene encodes CDR1 SGHVS and CDR2 FQNEAQ. The CDR3 loop reads CASSLAGLVQAVYSNQPQHF. In nucleotides, the CDR3 is TGTGCCAGCAGCTTAGCCGGGCTGGTACAGGCAGTTTATAGCAATCAGCCCCAGCATTTT.

The CDR3: CASRSPGQAYEQYF. DNA for the CDR3: TGCGCCAGCAGGAGTCCGGGACAGGCCTACGAGCAGTACTTC. The chain combines TRBV5-1 with TRBJ2-7; the match to TRBD1 covers 8 bases. Looked up from germline, CDR1 is SGHRS and CDR2 is YFSETQ. V shed 5 bases, J shed 2 bases, and the junction held 6 bases outside the gene matches. The CDR3 consists of 14 residues.

This rearrangement joins TRBV6-6 to TRBJ2-1; the match to TRBD1 covers 10 bases. With V trimmed by 4 bases and J by 2 bases, 2 bases remained unmatched. The CDR3 is 15 amino acids. CDR1 and CDR2 from the germline V gene are MNHNY and SVGAGI (reference sequence). The CDR3 is CASSSDRGPYNEQFF. In DNA, the CDR3 is TGTGCCAGCAGTTCAGACAGGGGGCCCTACAATGAGCAGTTCTTC.